This TCR beta chain was documented in a study of identical twins. This CDR3 is built from 15 residues. After removal of 4 bases from V and 4 bases from J, the junction contained 8 bases not matched to a gene. The germline V gene encodes CDR1 SNHLY and CDR2 FYNNEI. TCRdb reprocessed the 5' RACE reads with MiXCR, giving one entry per CDR3 protein. Found here are hundreds of thousands of distinct CDR3 sequences, 7.1% of them singletons; the top ten hold approximately 1.5%. This clonotype has a handful of counts. This sample was also put to use in a study of yellow fever vaccine responses in identical twins.

This chain connects TRBV2 to TRBJ2-3, with 7 bases that match TRBD2. Sequencing was done on a sample of PBMCs. The TCR was taken from a woman under 30 in good health. The CDR3 DNA sequence: TGTGCCAGCAGTGCGACTAGCCAAAGGGCAGATACGCAGTATTTT. Amino acids: CASSATSQRADTQYF. The full variable domain, its missing parts supplied by reference TRBV2 and TRBJ2-3, is EPEVTQTPSHQVTQMGQEVILRCVPISNHLYFYWYRQILGQKVEFLVSFYNNEISEKSEIFDDQFSVERPDGSNFTLKIRSTKLEDSAMYFCASSATSQRADTQYFGPGTRLTVL.